This entry concerns a single TCR beta chain. The PCR was carried out with 60 Vbeta primers and 13 Jbeta primers. TCRdb keeps only in-frame clones here, not all; method: immunoSEQ multiplex PCR. Of 150,000 to 200,000 clones detected, 84% appear once; the ten largest clones hold around 2%. The length of the CDR3 is 15 residues. The V gene's germline CDR1 is MNHEY and CDR2 SMNVEV (reference sequence). V lost 5 bases and J lost 7; bases outside the gene matches: 13. The data stem from a study of cytomegalovirus exposure and HLA in healthy donors. The specimen sequenced was PBMCs. The chain uses TRBV27 and TRBJ1-2; 7 bases are a match to TRBD1. The origin of this receptor is a man aged 18-30 years in good health and CMV-seronegative. The CDR3, as DNA: TGTGCCAGCAGTGCGACAGGGTTGCCGCCGGGTGGCTACACCTTC. Residues: CASSATGLPPGGYTF.